Listed below are T cell receptor beta chains from one sample, sequenced in a study of somatic mutations in cytotoxic T cells in rheumatoid arthritis. Only in-frame clones appear in the TCRdb table, and some are missing; sequencing was by immunoSEQ multiplex PCR. The data contain roughly 4,500 clones, nearly 90% of them singletons. The material sequenced was CD8+ T cells sorted from blood. All receptors derive from a woman in her 70s with rheumatoid arthritis. The CDR3 runs from the conserved cysteine through the conserved F or W. The order of the fields is CDR3 protein, CDR3 DNA, J gene, D gene, clone size, V gene. The D gene is left open where the match is weak. The size entry is marked missing in some rows and otherwise reads once, few, many or a size class.

CATGGQVHGKGYGYTF	TGTGCCACAGGGGGACAGGTCCACGGAAAAGGGTATGGCTACACCTTC	TRBJ1-2	TRBD1	-	TRBV19
CSVSRGATEAFF	TGCAGCGTTAGCAGGGGAGCGACTGAAGCTTTCTTT	TRBJ1-1	-	-	TRBV29-1
CASSFGTSGDNTGELFF	TGTGCCAGCAGCTTCGGGACTAGCGGGGATAACACCGGGGAGCTGTTTTTT	TRBJ2-2	TRBD2	-	TRBV7-3
CASSQSGTSGYNEQFF	TGTGCCAGCAGCCAATCCGGGACTAGCGGCTACAATGAGCAGTTCTTC	TRBJ2-1	TRBD2	-	TRBV4-2
CSVARGGSEQYF	TGCAGCGTCGCCAGGGGCGGCTCCGAGCAGTACTTC	TRBJ2-7	-	-	TRBV29-1
CASSYPQGSNYGYTF	TGTGCCAGTAGTTACCCCCAGGGGTCCAACTATGGCTACACCTTC	TRBJ1-2	-	-	TRBV19
CASSMSLAGGDEQYF	TGTGCCAGTAGTATGTCACTAGCGGGAGGGGACGAGCAGTACTTC	TRBJ2-7	TRBD2	once	TRBV19
CASRPRNYGYTF	TGTGCCAGCAGACCGCGTAACTATGGCTACACCTTC	TRBJ1-2	-	-	TRBV6-1
CSVDSGRANEQFF	TGCAGCGTTGATAGCGGGAGGGCCAATGAGCAGTTCTTC	TRBJ2-1	TRBD2	-	TRBV29-1
CASVGGQGRVNEQFF	TGTGCCAGCGTCGGAGGCCAGGGGAGGGTGAATGAGCAGTTCTTC	TRBJ2-1	-	-	TRBV6-1
CASSPGGTEAFF	TGTGCCAGCAGCCCAGGGGGAACTGAAGCTTTCTTT	TRBJ1-1	TRBD1	-	TRBV5-6
CASRGAGEEYSYNEQFF	TGTGCCAGTAGAGGAGCGGGGGAAGAATACTCCTACAATGAGCAGTTCTTC	TRBJ2-1	TRBD2	-	TRBV19
CASRIGAGNIQYF	TGTGCCAGCAGGATCGGGGCGGGGAACATTCAGTACTTC	TRBJ2-4	-	-	TRBV25-1
CIAGTANTGELFF	TGCATAGCAGGGACTGCGAACACCGGGGAGCTGTTTTTT	TRBJ2-2	-	-	TRBV29-1
CAISDYRRTYNEQFF	TGTGCCATCAGTGATTACCGCCGGACTTACAATGAGCAGTTCTTC	TRBJ2-1	-	-	TRBV10-3
CASSVPRTGGNTIYF	TGTGCCAGCAGCGTTCCCCGGACAGGGGGCAACACCATATATTTT	TRBJ1-3	TRBD1	-	TRBV9
CASSPDRGEQYF	TGTGCCAGCAGCCCCGACAGGGGAGAACAGTATTTT	TRBJ2-3	TRBD1	-	TRBV7-9
CASSPRRWRQPQHF	TGCGCCAGCAGCCCTCGACGGTGGAGACAGCCCCAGCATTTT	TRBJ1-5	-	-	TRBV23-1
CASSLASSGANVLTF	TGTGCCAGCAGTCTTGCCAGCTCTGGGGCCAACGTCCTGACTTTC	TRBJ2-6	-	-	TRBV5-5
CASSLKIAGAQYF	TGTGCCAGCAGTTTAAAAATTGCCGGGGCCCAGTACTTC	TRBJ2-5	-	-	TRBV27
CSVEVPASGGPYEQYF	TGCAGCGTTGAAGTGCCCGCTAGCGGAGGCCCCTACGAGCAGTACTTC	TRBJ2-7	TRBD2	-	TRBV29-1
CASRLVREARYEQYF	TGTGCCAGCCGGCTAGTGCGGGAGGCGCGCTACGAGCAGTACTTC	TRBJ2-7	TRBD2	-	TRBV6-1
CASSPLDTPSAEAFF	TGTGCCAGCAGCCCCTTGGACACCCCTAGCGCTGAAGCTTTCTTT	TRBJ1-1	-	once	TRBV7-8
CASSYGPRNEQFF	TGTGCCAGCAGTTACGGCCCACGAAATGAGCAGTTCTTC	TRBJ2-1	-	-	TRBV6-5
CASSPPGQANTEAFF	TGTGCCAGCTCACCCCCGGGACAGGCGAACACTGAAGCTTTCTTT	TRBJ1-1	TRBD1	-	TRBV18
CSVDPSGGVQETQYF	TGCAGCGTTGATCCTAGCGGGGGGGTACAAGAGACCCAGTACTTC	TRBJ2-5	TRBD2	-	TRBV29-1
CATRTGNGYTF	TGTGCCACCCGGACAGGGAATGGCTACACCTTC	TRBJ1-2	TRBD1	-	TRBV5-4
CASRLNRGNNSPLHF	TGTGCCAGCAGGTTAAACAGGGGTAATAATTCCCCCCTCCACTTT	TRBJ1-6	TRBD1	-	TRBV13